Detailed here is one T cell receptor (beta chain). Clones were read by immunoSEQ multiplex PCR, and TCRdb kept only the in-frame ones, dropping some. The sample records some 130,000 clones, less than 90% being singletons. These data belong to a study of blood T cell repertoires in COVID-19. After removal of 0 bases from V and 3 bases from J, the junction contained 6 bases not matched to a gene. Germline CDR1 is SGHDT and CDR2 is YYEEEE. This CDR3 contains 17 residues. The chain carries TRBV5-6 and TRBJ2-3, with 11 bases aligning to TRBD2. Sequenced input: peripheral blood. This clonotype was obtained from a woman in her twenties or thirties who had recovered from COVID-19. CDR3 protein: CASSLAGTSGVTDTQYF. As DNA, the CDR3 is TGTGCCAGCAGCTTGGCCGGGACTAGCGGAGTTACAGATACGCAGTATTTT.